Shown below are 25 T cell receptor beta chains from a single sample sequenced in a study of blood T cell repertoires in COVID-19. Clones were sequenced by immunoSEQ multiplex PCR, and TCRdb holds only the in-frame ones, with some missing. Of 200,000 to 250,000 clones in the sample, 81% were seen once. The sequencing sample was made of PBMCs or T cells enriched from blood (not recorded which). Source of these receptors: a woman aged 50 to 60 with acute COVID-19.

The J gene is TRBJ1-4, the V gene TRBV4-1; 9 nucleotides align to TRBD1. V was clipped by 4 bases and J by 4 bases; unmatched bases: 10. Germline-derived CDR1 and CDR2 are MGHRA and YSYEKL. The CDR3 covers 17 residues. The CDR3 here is CASSPSPQGANNEKLFF. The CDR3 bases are TGCGCCAGCAGCCCCTCCCCACAGGGGGCTAATAATGAAAAACTGTTTTTT.

DNA for the CDR3: TGTGCCAGCAGCTCCCCAGGGTTGGTCACCGGGGAGCTGTTTTTT. Translated, it gives CASSSPGLVTGELFF. The J gene is TRBJ2-2, the V gene TRBV11-2, with D perhaps matching TRBD1 (5 bases). This CDR3 region has 15 residues. Per germline, CDR1 SGHAT and CDR2 FQNNGV. V gave up 4 bases and J gave up 4 bases, with 13 bases separating them.

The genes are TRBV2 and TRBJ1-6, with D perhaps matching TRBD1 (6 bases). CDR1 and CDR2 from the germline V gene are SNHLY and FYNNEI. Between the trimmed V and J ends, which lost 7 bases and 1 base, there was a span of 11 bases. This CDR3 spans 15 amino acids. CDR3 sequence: CASIGQGSYNSPLHF. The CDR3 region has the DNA TGTGCCAGCATTGGGCAGGGGTCCTATAATTCACCCCTCCACTTT.

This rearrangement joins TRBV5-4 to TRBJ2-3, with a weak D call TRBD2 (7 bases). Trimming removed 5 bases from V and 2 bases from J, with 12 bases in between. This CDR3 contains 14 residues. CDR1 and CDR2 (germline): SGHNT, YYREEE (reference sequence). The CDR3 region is CASSGAGATDTQYF. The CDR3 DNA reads TGTGCCAGCAGTGGGGCGGGGGCCACAGATACGCAGTATTTT.

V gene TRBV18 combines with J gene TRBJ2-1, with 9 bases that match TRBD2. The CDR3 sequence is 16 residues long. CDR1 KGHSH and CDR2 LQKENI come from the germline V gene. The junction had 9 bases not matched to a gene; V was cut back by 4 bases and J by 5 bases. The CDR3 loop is CASSHPGLAGNNEQFF. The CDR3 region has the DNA TGTGCCAGCTCACACCCTGGCCTAGCGGGGAACAATGAGCAGTTCTTC.

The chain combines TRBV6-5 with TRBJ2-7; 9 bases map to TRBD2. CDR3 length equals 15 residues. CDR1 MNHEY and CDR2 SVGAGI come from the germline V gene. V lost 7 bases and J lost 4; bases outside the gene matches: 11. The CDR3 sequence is CASNVALAGSYEQYF. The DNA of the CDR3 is TGTGCCAGCAACGTGGCGCTAGCGGGATCGTACGAGCAGTACTTC.

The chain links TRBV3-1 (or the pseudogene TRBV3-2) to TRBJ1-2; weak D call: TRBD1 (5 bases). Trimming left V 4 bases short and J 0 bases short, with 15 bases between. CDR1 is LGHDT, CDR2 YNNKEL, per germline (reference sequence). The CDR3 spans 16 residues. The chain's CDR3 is CASSPAAGRANYGYTF. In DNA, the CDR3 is TGTGCCAGCAGCCCCGCCGCGGGGCGAGCTAACTATGGCTACACCTTC.

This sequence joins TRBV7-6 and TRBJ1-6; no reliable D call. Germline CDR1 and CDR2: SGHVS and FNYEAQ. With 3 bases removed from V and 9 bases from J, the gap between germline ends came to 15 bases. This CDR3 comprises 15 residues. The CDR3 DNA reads TGTGCCAGCAGCTTCGAGTCAAACGGTGGTTCACCCCTCCACTTT. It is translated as CASSFESNGGSPLHF.

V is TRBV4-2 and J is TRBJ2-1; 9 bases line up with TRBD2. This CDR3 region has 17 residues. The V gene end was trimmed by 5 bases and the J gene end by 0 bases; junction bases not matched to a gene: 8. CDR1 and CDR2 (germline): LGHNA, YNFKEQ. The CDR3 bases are TGTGCCAGCAGCTCAGACCTAGCGGGACCCTCCTACAATGAGCAGTTCTTC. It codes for CASSSDLAGPSYNEQFF.

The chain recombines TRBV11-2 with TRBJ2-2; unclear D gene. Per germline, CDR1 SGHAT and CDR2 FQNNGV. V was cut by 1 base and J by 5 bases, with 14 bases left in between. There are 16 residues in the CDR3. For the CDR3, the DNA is TGTGCCAGCAGCTTAGCAATGGTAGCCGCAACCGGGGAGCTGTTTTTT. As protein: CASSLAMVAATGELFF.

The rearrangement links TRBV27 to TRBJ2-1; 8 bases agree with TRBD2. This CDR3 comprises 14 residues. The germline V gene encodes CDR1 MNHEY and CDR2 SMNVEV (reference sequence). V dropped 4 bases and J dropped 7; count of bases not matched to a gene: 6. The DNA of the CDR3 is TGTGCCAGCAGTTCCATGGTAGCGGGGAATGAGCAGTTCTTC. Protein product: CASSSMVAGNEQFF.

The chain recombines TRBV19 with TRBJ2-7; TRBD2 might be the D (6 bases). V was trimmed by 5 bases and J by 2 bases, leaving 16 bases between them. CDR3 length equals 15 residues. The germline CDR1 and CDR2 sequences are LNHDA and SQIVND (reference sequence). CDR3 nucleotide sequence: TGTGCCAGTAGTCTCCGACTAGGAGGCACCTACGAGCAGTACTTC. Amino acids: CASSLRLGGTYEQYF.

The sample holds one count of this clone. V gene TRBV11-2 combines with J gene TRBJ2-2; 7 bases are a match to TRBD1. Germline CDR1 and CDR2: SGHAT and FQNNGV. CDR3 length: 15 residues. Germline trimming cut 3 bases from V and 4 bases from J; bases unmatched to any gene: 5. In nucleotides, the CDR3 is TGTGCCAGCAGCTTGACAGGGCTCAGCACCGGGGAGCTGTTTTTT. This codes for CASSLTGLSTGELFF. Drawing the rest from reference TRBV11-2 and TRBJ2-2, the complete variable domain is EAGVAQSPRYKIIEKRQSVAFWCNPISGHATLYWYQQILGQGPKLLIQFQNNGVVDDSQLPKDRFSAERLKGVDSTLKIQPAKLEDSAVYLCASSLTGLSTGELFFGEGSRLTVL.

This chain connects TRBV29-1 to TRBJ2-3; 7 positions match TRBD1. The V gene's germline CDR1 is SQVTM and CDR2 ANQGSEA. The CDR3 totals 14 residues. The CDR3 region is CSHEKGQGADTQYF. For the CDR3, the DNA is TGCAGTCACGAAAAGGGGCAGGGGGCAGATACGCAGTATTTT.

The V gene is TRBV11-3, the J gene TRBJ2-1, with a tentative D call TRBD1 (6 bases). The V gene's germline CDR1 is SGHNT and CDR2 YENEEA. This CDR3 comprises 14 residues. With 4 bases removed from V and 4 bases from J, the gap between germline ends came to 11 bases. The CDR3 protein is CASSSADRYNEQFF. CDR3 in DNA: TGTGCCAGCAGCTCCGCGGACAGATACAATGAGCAGTTCTTC. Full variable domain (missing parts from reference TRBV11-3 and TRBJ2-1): EAGVVQSPRYKIIEKKQPVAFWCNPISGHNTLYWYLQNLGQGPELLIRYENEEAVDDSQLPKDRFSAERLKGVDSTLKIQPAELGDSAVYLCASSSADRYNEQFFGPGTRLTVL.

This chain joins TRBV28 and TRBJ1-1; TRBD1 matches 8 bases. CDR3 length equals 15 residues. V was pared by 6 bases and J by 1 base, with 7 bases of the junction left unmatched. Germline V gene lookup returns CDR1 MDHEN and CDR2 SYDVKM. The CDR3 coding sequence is TGTGCCAGCAGCCGGATAGGACAGGGGAACACTGAAGCTTTCTTT. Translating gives CASSRIGQGNTEAFF.

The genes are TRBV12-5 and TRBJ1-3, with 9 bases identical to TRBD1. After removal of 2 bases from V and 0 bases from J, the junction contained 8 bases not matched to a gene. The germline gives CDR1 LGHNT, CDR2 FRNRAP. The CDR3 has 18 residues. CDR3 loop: CASGLPWTGAPSGNTIYF. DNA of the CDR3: TGTGCTAGTGGTTTGCCCTGGACAGGGGCCCCCTCTGGAAACACCATATATTTT. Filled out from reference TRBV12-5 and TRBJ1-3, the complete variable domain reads DARVTQTPRHKVTEMGQEVTMRCQPILGHNTVFWYRQTMMQGLELLAYFRNRAPLDDSGMPKDRFSAEMPDATLATLKIQPSEPRDSAVYFCASGLPWTGAPSGNTIYFGEGSWLTVV.

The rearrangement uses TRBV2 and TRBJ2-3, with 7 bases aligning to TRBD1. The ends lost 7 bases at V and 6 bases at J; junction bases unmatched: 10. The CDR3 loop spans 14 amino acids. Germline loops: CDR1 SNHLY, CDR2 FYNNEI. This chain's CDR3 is CASKFGTGADTQYF. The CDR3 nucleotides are TGTGCCAGCAAATTCGGAACAGGGGCCGATACGCAGTATTTT. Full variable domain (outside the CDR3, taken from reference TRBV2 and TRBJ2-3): EPEVTQTPSHQVTQMGQEVILRCVPISNHLYFYWYRQILGQKVEFLVSFYNNEISEKSEIFDDQFSVERPDGSNFTLKIRSTKLEDSAMYFCASKFGTGADTQYFGPGTRLTVL.

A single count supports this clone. The CDR3 DNA reads as TGTCCTGGGGCAAAGGGACAGGTGACCTGCAATTCACCCCTCCACTTT. It translates to CPGAKGQVTCNSPLHF. J is TRBJ1-6 and V is TRBV22-1; TRBD1 was called by the table and not checked on the DNA. TRBV22-1 is a listed pseudogene. The CDR3 covers 16 residues.

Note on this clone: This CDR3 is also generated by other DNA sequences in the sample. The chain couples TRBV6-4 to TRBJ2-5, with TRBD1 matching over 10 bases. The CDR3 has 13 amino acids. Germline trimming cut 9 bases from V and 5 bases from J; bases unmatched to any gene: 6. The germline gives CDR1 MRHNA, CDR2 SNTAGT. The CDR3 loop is CASSRDRGETQYF. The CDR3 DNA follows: TGTGCCAGTTCCCGGGACAGGGGTGAGACCCAGTACTTC.

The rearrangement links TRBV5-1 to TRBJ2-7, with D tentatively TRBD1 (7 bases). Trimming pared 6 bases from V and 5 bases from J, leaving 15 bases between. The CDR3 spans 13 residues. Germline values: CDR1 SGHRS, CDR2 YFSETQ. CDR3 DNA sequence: TGCGCCAGCAAGGAGGGGGCTAACCACGAGCAGTACTTC. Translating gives CASKEGANHEQYF.

In DNA form, the CDR3 reads TGTGCCAGCAGTTTAGACCAGGGTGTCTACGAGCAGTACTTC. Protein: CASSLDQGVYEQYF. The chain has TRBV28 and TRBJ2-7; possible D gene TRBD1, 5 bases. Trimming removed 2 bases at V and 3 bases at J, with 11 bases between. CDR3 length equals 14 residues. Germline CDR1 reads MDHEN; CDR2 reads SYDVKM.

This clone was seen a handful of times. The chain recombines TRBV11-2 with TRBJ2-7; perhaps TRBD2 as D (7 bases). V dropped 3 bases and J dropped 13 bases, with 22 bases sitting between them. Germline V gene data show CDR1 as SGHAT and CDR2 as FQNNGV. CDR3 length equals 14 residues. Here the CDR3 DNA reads TGTGCCAGCAGCTTGTCGGGGGGCCCCTTCCAAATCTACTTC. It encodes CASSLSGGPFQIYF.

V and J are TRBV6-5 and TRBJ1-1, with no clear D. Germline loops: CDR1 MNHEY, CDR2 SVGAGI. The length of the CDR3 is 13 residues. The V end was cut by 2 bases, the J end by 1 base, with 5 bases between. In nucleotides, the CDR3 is TGTGCCAGCAGTTACGCCAGGAACACTGAAGCTTTCTTT. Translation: CASSYARNTEAFF.

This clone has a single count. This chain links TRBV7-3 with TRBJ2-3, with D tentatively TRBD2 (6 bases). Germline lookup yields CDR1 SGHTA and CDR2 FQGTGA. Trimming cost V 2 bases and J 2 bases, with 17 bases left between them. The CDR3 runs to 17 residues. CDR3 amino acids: CASSLVGTSLPTDTQYF. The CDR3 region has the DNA TGTGCCAGCAGCTTAGTCGGGACTTCACTTCCCACAGATACGCAGTATTTT. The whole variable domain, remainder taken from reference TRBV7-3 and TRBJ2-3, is GAGVSQTPSNKVTEKGKYVELRCDPISGHTALYWYRQSLGQGPEFLIYFQGTGAADDSGLPNDRFFAVRPEGSVSTLKIQRTERGDSAVYLCASSLVGTSLPTDTQYFGPGTRLTVL.